This T cell receptor beta chain was observed in a study of blood T cell repertoires in COVID-19. Background on the study: Researchers got acute and convalescent COVID-19 samples from the United States, Italy and Spain.

The CDR3 has 14 residues. Germline V gene data show CDR1 as GTSNPN and CDR2 as SVGIG (reference sequence). With 2 bases clipped from V and 5 bases from J, the junction kept 7 bases outside the gene matches. The method was immunoSEQ multiplex PCR; TCRdb's version includes in-frame clones alone and lacks a portion of them. Among 300,000 to 400,000 clones listed, 75% to 90% were seen once. The chain combines TRBV30 with TRBJ2-5; 8 nucleotides align to TRBD1. The receptor was derived from a man under 40 who had recovered from COVID-19. The sequenced sample was PBMCs or T cells enriched from blood (not recorded which). The CDR3 here is CAWSLTGGGETQYF. The CDR3 coding sequence is TGTGCCTGGAGTCTAACAGGGGGTGGTGAGACCCAGTACTTC.